In its sample, the clone carrying this T cell receptor beta chain was seen a few times. This sample stems from a study of technical replicates of blood from a few donors. Sequenced by immunoSEQ multiplex PCR; TCRdb stores in-frame clones only, minus some. The repertoire holds about 85,000 clones, with 90% to 95% as singletons. The CDR3 is made up of 16 amino acids. Germline V gene data show CDR1 as MNHEY and CDR2 as SMNVEV (reference sequence). Trimming shortened V by 2 bases and J by 4 bases, and 15 bases separated the two germline ends. This chain uses TRBV27 with TRBJ2-1, with D tentatively TRBD2 (6 bases). The clonotype originates from a human donor in good health. The specimen was T cells isolated from PBMCs. Here the CDR3 reads CASSLALAASYNEQFF. The CDR3 DNA reads as TGTGCCAGCAGTTTAGCGTTAGCGGCTTCATACAATGAGCAGTTCTTC.